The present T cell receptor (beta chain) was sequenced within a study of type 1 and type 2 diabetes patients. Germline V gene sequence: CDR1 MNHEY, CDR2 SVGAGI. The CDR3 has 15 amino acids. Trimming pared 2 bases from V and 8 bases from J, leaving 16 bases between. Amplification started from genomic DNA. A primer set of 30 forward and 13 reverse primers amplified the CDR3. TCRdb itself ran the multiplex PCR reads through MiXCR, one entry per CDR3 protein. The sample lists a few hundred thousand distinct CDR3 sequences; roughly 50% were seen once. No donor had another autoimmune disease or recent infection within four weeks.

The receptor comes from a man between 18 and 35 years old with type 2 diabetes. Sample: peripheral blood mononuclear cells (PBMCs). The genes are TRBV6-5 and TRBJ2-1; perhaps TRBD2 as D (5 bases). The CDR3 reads CASSYTRTALHEQFF. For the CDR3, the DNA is TGTGCCAGCAGTTACACTAGGACTGCGCTCCATGAGCAGTTCTTC.